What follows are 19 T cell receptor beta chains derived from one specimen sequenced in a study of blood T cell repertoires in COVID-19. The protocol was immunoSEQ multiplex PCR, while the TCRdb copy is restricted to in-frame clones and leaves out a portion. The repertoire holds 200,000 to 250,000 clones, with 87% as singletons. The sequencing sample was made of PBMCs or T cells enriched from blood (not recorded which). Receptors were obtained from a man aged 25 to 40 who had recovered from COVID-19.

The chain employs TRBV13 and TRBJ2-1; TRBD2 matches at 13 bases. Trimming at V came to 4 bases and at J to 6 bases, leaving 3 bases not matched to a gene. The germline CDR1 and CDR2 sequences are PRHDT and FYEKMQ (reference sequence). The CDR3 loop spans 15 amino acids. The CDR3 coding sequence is TGTGCCAGCAGCTCTGGGACTAGCGGGGCCAATGAGCAGTTCTTC. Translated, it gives CASSSGTSGANEQFF.

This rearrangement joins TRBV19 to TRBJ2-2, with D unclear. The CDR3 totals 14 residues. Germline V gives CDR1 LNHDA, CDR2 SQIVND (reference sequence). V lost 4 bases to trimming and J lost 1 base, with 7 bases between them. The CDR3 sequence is CASSRGLNTGELFF. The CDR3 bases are TGTGCCAGTAGTAGAGGATTGAACACCGGGGAGCTGTTTTTT.

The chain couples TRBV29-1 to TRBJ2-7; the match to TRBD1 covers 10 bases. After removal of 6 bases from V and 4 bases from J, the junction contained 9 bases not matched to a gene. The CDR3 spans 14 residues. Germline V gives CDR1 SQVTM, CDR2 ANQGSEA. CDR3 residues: CSVTRQGAPYEQYF. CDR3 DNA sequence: TGCAGCGTGACCAGACAGGGGGCTCCATACGAGCAGTACTTC.

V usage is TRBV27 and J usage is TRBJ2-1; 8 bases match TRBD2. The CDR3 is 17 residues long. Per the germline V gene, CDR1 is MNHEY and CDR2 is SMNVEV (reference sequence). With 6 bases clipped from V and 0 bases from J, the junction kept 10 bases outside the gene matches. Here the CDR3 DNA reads TGTGCCAGCAGCCTCGGCGGGGGGCTCGGCTCCTACAATGAGCAGTTCTTC. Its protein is CASSLGGGLGSYNEQFF.

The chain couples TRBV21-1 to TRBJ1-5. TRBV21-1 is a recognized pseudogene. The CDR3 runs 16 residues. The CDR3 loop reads CASRSLGTDSNQPQHF. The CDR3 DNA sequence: TGTGCCAGCAGGAGTCTTGGGACTGATAGCAATCAGCCCCAGCATTTT.

The CDR3 is CASSFRQGKNIQYF. For the CDR3, the DNA is TGTGCCAGCAGCTTCAGACAGGGGAAAAACATTCAGTACTTC. V gene TRBV7-9 combines with J gene TRBJ2-4, with 8 bases aligning to TRBD1. Germline V gives CDR1 SEHNR, CDR2 FQNEAQ (reference sequence). CDR3 length equals 14 residues. Losses at the gene ends were 3 bases for V and 4 bases for J; bases not matched to a gene: 2.

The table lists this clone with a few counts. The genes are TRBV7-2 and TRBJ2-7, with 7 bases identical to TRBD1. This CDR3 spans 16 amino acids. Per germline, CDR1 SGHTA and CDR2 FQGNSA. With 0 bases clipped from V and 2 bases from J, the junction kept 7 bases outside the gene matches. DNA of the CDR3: TGTGCCAGCAGCTTAGCCCAACAGGGGTCACCCTACGAGCAGTACTTC. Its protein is CASSLAQQGSPYEQYF.

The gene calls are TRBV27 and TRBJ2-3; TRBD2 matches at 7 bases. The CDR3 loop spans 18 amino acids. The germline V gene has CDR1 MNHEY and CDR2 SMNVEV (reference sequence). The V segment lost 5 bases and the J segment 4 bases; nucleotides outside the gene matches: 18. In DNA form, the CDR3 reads TGTGCCAGCAGTGGGGGATGGTTTGGCGGGGGAGGGTCAGATACGCAGTATTTT. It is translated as CASSGGWFGGGGSDTQYF.

Here the CDR3 reads CASSERQANSNQPQHF. Here the CDR3 DNA reads TGTGCCAGCAGTGAACGGCAGGCAAATAGCAATCAGCCCCAGCATTTT. The chain combines TRBV6-1 with TRBJ1-5; D unclear. V was cut by 2 bases and J by 0 bases, with 11 bases left in between. The CDR3 has 16 residues. The germline gives CDR1 MNHNS, CDR2 SASEGT.

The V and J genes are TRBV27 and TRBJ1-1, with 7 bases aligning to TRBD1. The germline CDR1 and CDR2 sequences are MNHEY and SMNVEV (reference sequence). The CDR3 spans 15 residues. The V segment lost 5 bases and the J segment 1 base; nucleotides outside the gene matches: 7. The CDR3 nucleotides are TGTGCCAGCAGTGGTTTTCCAGGGGGGAACACTGAAGCTTTCTTT. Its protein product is CASSGFPGGNTEAFF.

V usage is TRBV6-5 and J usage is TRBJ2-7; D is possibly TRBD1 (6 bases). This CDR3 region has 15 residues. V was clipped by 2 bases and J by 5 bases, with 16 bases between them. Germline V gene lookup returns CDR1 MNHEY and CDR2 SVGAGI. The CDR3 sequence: CASSYDPGQGNEQYF. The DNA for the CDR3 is TGTGCCAGCAGTTACGATCCGGGGCAGGGGAACGAGCAGTACTTC.

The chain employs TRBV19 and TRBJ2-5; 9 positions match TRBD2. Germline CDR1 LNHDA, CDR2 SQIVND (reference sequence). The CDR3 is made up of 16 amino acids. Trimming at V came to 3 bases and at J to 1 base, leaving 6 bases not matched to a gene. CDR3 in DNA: TGTGCCAGTAGTATTCTGGCGGGAGGGATCCAAGAGACCCAGTACTTC. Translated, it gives CASSILAGGIQETQYF.

The CDR3, as DNA: TGTGCCAGTAGTAATCCTAGCGGGGGGCCGGGTGAGCAGTTCTTC. Amino acid sequence: CASSNPSGGPGEQFF. This chain joins TRBV19 and TRBJ2-1; TRBD2 matches at 11 bases. The trim removed 4 bases at V and 9 bases at J, leaving 8 bases unmatched. This CDR3 is built from 15 residues. Per germline, CDR1 LNHDA and CDR2 SQIVND (reference sequence).

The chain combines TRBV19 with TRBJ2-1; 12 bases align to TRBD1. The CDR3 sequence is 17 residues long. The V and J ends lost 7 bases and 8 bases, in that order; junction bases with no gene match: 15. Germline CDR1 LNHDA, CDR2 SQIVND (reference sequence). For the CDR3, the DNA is TGTGCCAGTACCACTCGGACCGGGACAGGGGGCCCAGATGAGCAGTTCTTC. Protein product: CASTTRTGTGGPDEQFF.

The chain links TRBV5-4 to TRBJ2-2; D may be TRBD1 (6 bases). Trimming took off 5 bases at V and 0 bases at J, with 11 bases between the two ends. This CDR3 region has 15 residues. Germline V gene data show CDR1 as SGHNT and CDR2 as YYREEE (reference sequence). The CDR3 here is CASSSGTPNTGELFF. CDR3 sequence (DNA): TGTGCCAGCAGTTCCGGGACACCGAACACCGGGGAGCTGTTTTTT.

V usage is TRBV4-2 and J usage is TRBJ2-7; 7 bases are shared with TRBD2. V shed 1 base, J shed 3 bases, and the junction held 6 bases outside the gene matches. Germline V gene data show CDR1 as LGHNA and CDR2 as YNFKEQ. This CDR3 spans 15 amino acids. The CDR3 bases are TGTGCCAGCAGCCAAGGCGGTGGACTAGGCTACGAGCAGTACTTC. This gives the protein CASSQGGGLGYEQYF.

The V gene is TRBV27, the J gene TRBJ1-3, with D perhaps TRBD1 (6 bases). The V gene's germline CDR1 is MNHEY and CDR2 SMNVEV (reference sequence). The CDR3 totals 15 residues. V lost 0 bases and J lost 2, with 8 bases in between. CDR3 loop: CASSLSQGTGNTIYF. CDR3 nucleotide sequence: TGTGCCAGCAGTTTATCACAGGGAACTGGAAACACCATATATTTT.

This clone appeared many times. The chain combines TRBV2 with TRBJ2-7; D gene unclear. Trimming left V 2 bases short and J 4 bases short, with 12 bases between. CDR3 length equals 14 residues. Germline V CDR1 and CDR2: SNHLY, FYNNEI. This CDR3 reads CASSEWYNPYEQYF. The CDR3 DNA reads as TGTGCCAGCAGTGAATGGTACAACCCTTACGAGCAGTACTTC.

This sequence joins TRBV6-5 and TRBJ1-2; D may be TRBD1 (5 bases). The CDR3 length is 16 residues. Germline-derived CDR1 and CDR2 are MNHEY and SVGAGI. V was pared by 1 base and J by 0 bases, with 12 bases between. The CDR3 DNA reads TGTGCCAGCAGTTACTGGGGACTGACCTCTAACTATGGCTACACCTTC. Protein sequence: CASSYWGLTSNYGYTF.